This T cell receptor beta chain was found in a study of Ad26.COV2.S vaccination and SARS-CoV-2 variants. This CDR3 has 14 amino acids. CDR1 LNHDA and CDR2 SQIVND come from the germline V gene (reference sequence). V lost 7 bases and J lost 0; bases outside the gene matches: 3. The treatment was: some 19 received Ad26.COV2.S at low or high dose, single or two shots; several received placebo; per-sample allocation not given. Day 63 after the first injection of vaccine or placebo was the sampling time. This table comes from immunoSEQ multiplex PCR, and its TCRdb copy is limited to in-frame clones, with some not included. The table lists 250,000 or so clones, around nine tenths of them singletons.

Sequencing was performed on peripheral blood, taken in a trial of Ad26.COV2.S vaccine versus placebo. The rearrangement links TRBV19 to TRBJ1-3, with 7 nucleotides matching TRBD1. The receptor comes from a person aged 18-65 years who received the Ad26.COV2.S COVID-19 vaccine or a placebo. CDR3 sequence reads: CASISGGSGNTIYF. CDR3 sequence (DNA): TGTGCCAGTATCTCAGGGGGCTCTGGAAACACCATATATTTT. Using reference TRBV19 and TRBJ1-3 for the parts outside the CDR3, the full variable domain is DGGITQSPKYLFRKEGQNVTLSCEQNLNHDAMYWYRQDPGQGLRLIYYSQIVNDFQKGDIAEGYSVSREKKESFPLTVTSAQKNPTAFYLCASISGGSGNTIYFGEGSWLTVV.